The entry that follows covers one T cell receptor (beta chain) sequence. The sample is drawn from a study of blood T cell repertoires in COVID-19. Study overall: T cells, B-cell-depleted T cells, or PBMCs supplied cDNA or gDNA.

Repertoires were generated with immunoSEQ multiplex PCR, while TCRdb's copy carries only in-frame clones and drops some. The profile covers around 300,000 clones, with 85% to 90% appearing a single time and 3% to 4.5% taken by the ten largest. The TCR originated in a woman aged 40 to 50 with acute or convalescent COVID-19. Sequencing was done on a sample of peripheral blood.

The CDR3 nucleotides read TGCGCCAGCAGCCAAGCAACCGGGGGGAGCTATGGCTACACCTTC. The encoded protein is CASSQATGGSYGYTF. This chain uses TRBV4-1 with TRBJ1-2; D is perhaps TRBD1 (5 bases). The CDR3 has 15 amino acids. From germline, CDR1 is MGHRA and CDR2 YSYEKL. Trimming shortened V by 1 base and J by 4 bases, and 13 bases separated the two germline ends.